A selection of T cell receptor beta chains follows, all from one sample in a study of shared clonotypes between healthy human individuals. Sequencing was performed with immunoSEQ multiplex PCR; in TCRdb, only in-frame clones are kept and a portion is missing. The table records about 1.1 million clones, around three quarters of them present only once. The sequenced sample consisted of memory CD4+ T cells from PBMCs. The receptors derive from a man between 18 and 29 years old in good health. Some clones in this sample may be carry-over from other donors' samples. CDR3s include the opening cysteine and the closing phenylalanine or tryptophan. A D gene is named only where the DNA matches it firmly. Clone size is given for some rows only: seen once, a few or many times, or a class if the clone is expanded.

j_gene: TRBJ2-3
d_gene: .
v_gene: TRBV9
len: 12
abundance: few
CDR3aa: CASSVSTDTQYF
CDR3nt: TGTGCCAGCAGCGTTAGCACAGATACGCAGTATTTT

j_gene: TRBJ2-1
d_gene: TRBD2
v_gene: TRBV5-1
len: 17
abundance: .
CDR3aa: CASSLLTSGATYNEQFF
CDR3nt: TGCGCCAGCAGCTTGTTGACTAGCGGGGCTACCTACAATGAGCAGTTCTTC

j_gene: TRBJ2-7
d_gene: .
v_gene: TRBV5-1
len: 15
abundance: .
CDR3aa: CASSSQGARHDEQYF
CDR3nt: TGCGCCAGCAGCTCGCAGGGTGCGCGGCATGACGAGCAGTACTTC

j_gene: TRBJ2-7
d_gene: .
v_gene: TRBV4-3
len: 13
abundance: few
CDR3aa: CASSRTVSSEQYF
CDR3nt: TGCGCCAGCAGCCGGACGGTTTCGTCCGAGCAGTACTTC

j_gene: TRBJ2-7
d_gene: TRBD2
v_gene: TRBV6-1
len: 18
abundance: .
CDR3aa: CASSEGRTSGSSSYEQYF
CDR3nt: TGTGCCAGCAGTGAGGGAAGGACTAGCGGGAGTTCTTCCTACGAGCAGTACTTC

j_gene: TRBJ1-1
d_gene: TRBD1
v_gene: TRBV28
len: 12
abundance: .
CDR3aa: CATYPLDRGLNF
CDR3nt: TGTGCCACCTACCCCCTGGACAGGGGCCTAAATTTT

j_gene: TRBJ2-6
d_gene: TRBD1
v_gene: TRBV25-1
len: 15
abundance: few
CDR3aa: CASSAGGTGANVLTF
CDR3nt: TGTGCCAGCAGCGCAGGGGGAACTGGGGCCAACGTCCTGACTTTC

j_gene: TRBJ1-3
d_gene: .
v_gene: TRBV6-4
len: 12
abundance: .
CDR3aa: CASQAFGNTIYF
CDR3nt: TGTGCCTCCCAGGCGTTTGGAAACACCATATATTTT

j_gene: TRBJ1-2
d_gene: TRBD1
v_gene: TRBV6-6
len: 15
abundance: .
CDR3aa: CASSYRDRGAYGYTF
CDR3nt: TGTGCCAGCAGTTACCGGGACAGGGGAGCCTATGGCTACACCTTC

j_gene: TRBJ2-7
d_gene: TRBD1
v_gene: TRBV4-1
len: 15
abundance: .
CDR3aa: CASSHDAQGEGEQYF
CDR3nt: TGCGCCAGCAGCCACGATGCGCAGGGGGAAGGCGAGCAGTACTTC

j_gene: TRBJ2-3
d_gene: .
v_gene: TRBV6-5
len: 14
abundance: .
CDR3aa: CASSLHGTPDTQYF
CDR3nt: TGTGCCAGCAGTTTACACGGGACCCCAGATACGCAGTATTTT

j_gene: TRBJ1-5
d_gene: TRBD1
v_gene: TRBV28
len: 16
abundance: .
CDR3aa: CASRWTGYRSNQPQHF
CDR3nt: TGTGCCAGCAGATGGACAGGGTATAGGAGCAATCAGCCCCAGCATTTT

j_gene: TRBJ1-3
d_gene: .
v_gene: TRBV7-8
len: 16
abundance: .
CDR3aa: CASSLEQIHSGNTIYF
CDR3nt: TGTGCCAGCAGCTTAGAACAGATCCACTCTGGAAACACCATATATTTT

j_gene: TRBJ2-1
d_gene: .
v_gene: TRBV7-8
len: 12
abundance: .
CDR3aa: CASSERTGEQFF
CDR3nt: TGTGCCAGCAGCGAACGCACAGGGGAGCAGTTCTTC

j_gene: TRBJ2-2
d_gene: .
v_gene: TRBV11-2
len: 15
abundance: .
CDR3aa: CASSSLASNTGELFF
CDR3nt: TGTGCCAGCAGCTCACTAGCCTCGAACACCGGGGAGCTGTTTTTT

j_gene: TRBJ2-3
d_gene: .
v_gene: TRBV29-1
len: 12
abundance: .
CDR3aa: CSVDKDTDTQYF
CDR3nt: TGCAGCGTTGATAAGGACACAGATACGCAGTATTTT

j_gene: TRBJ2-3
d_gene: TRBD2
v_gene: TRBV10-3
len: 15
abundance: .
CDR3aa: CASSTSGRAPDTQYF
CDR3nt: TGTGCCAGCAGCACTAGCGGGAGGGCCCCGGATACGCAGTATTTT

j_gene: TRBJ1-5
d_gene: TRBD1
v_gene: TRBV27
len: 12
abundance: many
CDR3aa: CASSLPGQGVHF
CDR3nt: TGTGCCAGCAGTCTACCGGGACAGGGGGTACATTTT

j_gene: TRBJ1-5
d_gene: TRBD1
v_gene: TRBV28
len: 15
abundance: .
CDR3aa: CASSSLQGVNQPQHF
CDR3nt: TGTGCCAGCAGTTCCCTACAGGGGGTAAATCAGCCCCAGCATTTT

j_gene: TRBJ2-7
d_gene: .
v_gene: TRBV7-9
len: 13
abundance: .
CDR3aa: CASSYTGPYEQYF
CDR3nt: TGTGCCAGCAGCTACACAGGGCCCTACGAGCAGTACTTC

j_gene: TRBJ2-1
d_gene: .
v_gene: TRBV28
len: 15
abundance: .
CDR3aa: CASTFGGGVYNEQFF
CDR3nt: TGTGCCAGCACTTTCGGAGGGGGCGTCTACAATGAGCAGTTCTTC

j_gene: TRBJ1-1
d_gene: TRBD1
v_gene: TRBV7-9
len: 15
abundance: few
CDR3aa: CASSLWAGGEAEAFF
CDR3nt: TGTGCCAGCAGCTTGTGGGCAGGGGGCGAGGCTGAAGCTTTCTTT

j_gene: TRBJ1-1
d_gene: .
v_gene: TRBV19
len: 14
abundance: .
CDR3aa: CASSIAHGGSEAFF
CDR3nt: TGTGCCAGTAGTATAGCCCACGGTGGGTCTGAAGCTTTCTTT

j_gene: TRBJ1-2
d_gene: .
v_gene: TRBV6-5
len: 13
abundance: few
CDR3aa: CASSYSRAARFTF
CDR3nt: TGTGCCAGCAGTTACTCCAGGGCGGCAAGGTTCACCTTC

j_gene: TRBJ1-1
d_gene: .
v_gene: TRBV7-6
len: 13
abundance: few
CDR3aa: CASSFGWGAEAFF
CDR3nt: TGTGCCAGCAGCTTTGGCTGGGGAGCTGAAGCTTTCTTT

j_gene: TRBJ1-1
d_gene: TRBD1
v_gene: TRBV11-3
len: 13
abundance: few
CDR3aa: CASSTGGGTEAFF
CDR3nt: TGTGCCAGCAGTACAGGGGGCGGCACTGAAGCTTTCTTT

j_gene: TRBJ1-1
d_gene: .
v_gene: TRBV7-2
len: 15
abundance: .
CDR3aa: CASSLWATENTEAFF
CDR3nt: TGTGCCAGCAGCTTATGGGCGACTGAAAACACTGAAGCTTTCTTT

j_gene: TRBJ2-1
d_gene: .
v_gene: TRBV7-6
len: 15
abundance: .
CDR3aa: CASSLGGSIYNEQFF
CDR3nt: TGTGCCAGCAGCTTAGGGGGGAGTATTTACAATGAGCAGTTCTTC

j_gene: TRBJ2-7
d_gene: TRBD2
v_gene: TRBV4-2
len: 15
abundance: .
CDR3aa: CASSHGLAGEYEQYF
CDR3nt: TGTGCCAGCAGCCATGGACTAGCGGGAGAATACGAGCAGTACTTC

j_gene: TRBJ2-7
d_gene: TRBD2
v_gene: TRBV27
len: 15
abundance: .
CDR3aa: CASSFSLAGLYEQYF
CDR3nt: TGTGCCAGCAGTTTTTCACTAGCGGGACTCTACGAGCAGTACTTC

j_gene: TRBJ1-5
d_gene: .
v_gene: TRBV19
len: 14
abundance: once
CDR3aa: CASSIWTDYQPQHF
CDR3nt: TGTGCCAGTAGTATATGGACAGACTATCAGCCCCAGCATTTT

j_gene: TRBJ1-1
d_gene: .
v_gene: TRBV5-4
len: 14
abundance: .
CDR3aa: CASSWREGHTEAFF
CDR3nt: TGTGCCAGCAGCTGGAGGGAAGGGCACACTGAAGCTTTCTTT

j_gene: TRBJ2-7
d_gene: .
v_gene: TRBV5-4
len: 13
abundance: .
CDR3aa: CASSLYRAGEQYF
CDR3nt: TGTGCCAGCAGCTTGTACAGGGCAGGCGAGCAGTACTTC

j_gene: TRBJ2-5
d_gene: TRBD1
v_gene: TRBV7-8
len: 16
abundance: .
CDR3aa: CASSKLRTGAGETQYF
CDR3nt: TGTGCCAGCAGCAAACTCAGGACAGGGGCGGGGGAGACCCAGTACTTC

j_gene: TRBJ2-1
d_gene: .
v_gene: TRBV7-2
len: 13
abundance: .
CDR3aa: CASSYRSDNEQFF
CDR3nt: TGTGCCAGCAGCTACCGTAGCGACAATGAGCAGTTCTTC

j_gene: TRBJ2-7
d_gene: .
v_gene: TRBV6-6
len: 13
abundance: .
CDR3aa: CASSSTGSYEQYF
CDR3nt: TGTGCCAGCAGTTCTACGGGCTCCTACGAGCAGTACTTC

j_gene: TRBJ1-1
d_gene: TRBD1
v_gene: TRBV5-1
len: 13
abundance: once
CDR3aa: CASSTGQGNEAFF
CDR3nt: TGCGCCAGCAGCACGGGACAGGGAAATGAAGCTTTCTTT

j_gene: TRBJ2-7
d_gene: TRBD2
v_gene: TRBV5-4
len: 16
abundance: many
CDR3aa: CASSPLPGAGGDEQYF
CDR3nt: TGTGCCAGCAGCCCCCTCCCGGGTGCGGGAGGCGACGAGCAGTACTTC

j_gene: TRBJ1-2
d_gene: TRBD1
v_gene: TRBV28
len: 18
abundance: .
CDR3aa: CASSQDRDPTLYNYGYTF
CDR3nt: TGTGCCAGCAGTCAAGACAGGGACCCCACCCTTTATAACTATGGCTACACCTTC

j_gene: TRBJ2-7
d_gene: .
v_gene: TRBV7-2
len: 14
abundance: .
CDR3aa: CASSWGRPSYEQYF
CDR3nt: TGTGCCAGCAGCTGGGGCAGACCCTCCTACGAGCAGTACTTC

j_gene: TRBJ2-1
d_gene: TRBD2
v_gene: TRBV5-4
len: 15
abundance: .
CDR3aa: CASSFTSDSYNEQFF
CDR3nt: TGTGCCAGCAGCTTCACTAGCGATTCCTACAATGAGCAGTTCTTC

j_gene: TRBJ1-1
d_gene: .
v_gene: TRBV2
len: 13
abundance: .
CDR3aa: CASSVGQGIKAFF
CDR3nt: TGTGCCAGCAGTGTTGGGCAGGGGATTAAAGCTTTCTTT

j_gene: TRBJ2-3
d_gene: TRBD1
v_gene: TRBV12-5
len: 16
abundance: .
CDR3aa: CASGFRTGSNTDTQYF
CDR3nt: TGTGCTAGTGGTTTTCGGACAGGGAGTAACACAGATACGCAGTATTTT

j_gene: TRBJ1-1
d_gene: TRBD1
v_gene: TRBV7-8
len: 16
abundance: .
CDR3aa: CASSLGGTGGRTEAFF
CDR3nt: TGTGCCAGCAGCTTAGGGGGCACAGGGGGCCGGACTGAAGCTTTCTTT

j_gene: TRBJ2-2
d_gene: .
v_gene: TRBV7-2
len: 15
abundance: .
CDR3aa: CASSTHHVVTGELFF
CDR3nt: TGTGCCAGCAGCACTCATCACGTTGTGACCGGGGAGCTGTTTTTT

j_gene: TRBJ2-3
d_gene: .
v_gene: TRBV27
len: 14
abundance: .
CDR3aa: CASRLFLSTDTQYF
CDR3nt: TGTGCCAGCAGGTTGTTTTTAAGTACAGATACGCAGTATTTT

j_gene: TRBJ2-7
d_gene: .
v_gene: TRBV2
len: 11
abundance: .
CDR3aa: CASSIGVGQYF
CDR3nt: TGTGCCAGCAGTATCGGGGTGGGGCAGTACTTC

j_gene: TRBJ1-2
d_gene: TRBD1
v_gene: TRBV5-4
len: 14
abundance: few
CDR3aa: CASSLGQGFFGYTF
CDR3nt: TGTGCCAGCAGCTTGGGACAGGGGTTTTTTGGCTACACCTTC

j_gene: TRBJ2-7
d_gene: TRBD2
v_gene: TRBV7-2
len: 16
abundance: .
CDR3aa: CASSPASGRLSGEQYF
CDR3nt: TGTGCCAGCAGCCCTGCTAGCGGGAGATTATCGGGAGAGCAGTACTTC

j_gene: TRBJ2-1
d_gene: .
v_gene: TRBV7-9
len: 12
abundance: .
CDR3aa: CASSLATSEQFF
CDR3nt: TGTGCCAGCAGCCTAGCAACGAGTGAGCAGTTCTTC

j_gene: TRBJ2-5
d_gene: .
v_gene: TRBV7-3
len: 13
abundance: .
CDR3aa: CASSFSTGETQYF
CDR3nt: TGTGCCAGCAGCTTCTCGACGGGGGAGACCCAGTACTTC

j_gene: TRBJ2-1
d_gene: .
v_gene: TRBV5-1
len: 17
abundance: .
CDR3aa: CASSPQGLASSYNEQFF
CDR3nt: TGCGCCAGCAGCCCCCAAGGACTGGCGAGCTCCTACAATGAGCAGTTCTTC

j_gene: TRBJ2-6
d_gene: .
v_gene: TRBV18
len: 16
abundance: .
CDR3aa: CASSPETLLGANVLTF
CDR3nt: TGTGCCAGCTCACCTGAGACCCTTCTCGGGGCCAACGTCCTGACTTTC

j_gene: TRBJ2-5
d_gene: TRBD1
v_gene: TRBV7-9
len: 15
abundance: .
CDR3aa: CASSFIGTGGETQYF
CDR3nt: TGTGCCAGCAGCTTCATCGGGACAGGGGGGGAGACCCAGTACTTC

j_gene: TRBJ2-3
d_gene: TRBD2
v_gene: TRBV9
len: 16
abundance: .
CDR3aa: CASSAGTSGSQDTQYF
CDR3nt: TGTGCCAGCAGCGCTGGGACTAGCGGGAGTCAAGATACGCAGTATTTT